This TCR beta chain was obtained from a study of OX40 agonist ivuxolimab in advanced cancers. Study outcomes and limitations: In general, CD8+ T cells held more expanded clones than CD4+ did, on average. Among the nonresponders, some also had low normalized T-cell clonal expansion.

On this clone itself: Its antigen is not known.

Repertoires were generated with immunoSEQ multiplex PCR, while TCRdb's copy carries only in-frame clones and drops some. The sample yields tens of thousands of clones, around 90% seen once. The junction had 4 bases not matched to a gene; V was cut back by 2 bases and J by 6 bases. CDR3 length equals 14 residues. The V gene's germline CDR1 is MNHEY and CDR2 SVGAGI. This clonotype was sampled from an adult with an advanced solid tumor such as melanoma, head and neck, liver or kidney cancer. V usage is TRBV6-5 and J usage is TRBJ2-4; 7 nucleotides match TRBD2. Sequencing was performed on CD4+ or CD8+ T cells sorted from blood, taken in a trial of the OX40 agonist ivuxolimab. CDR3 region: CASSYVREGNIQYF. The CDR3 nucleotides are TGTGCCAGCAGTTACGTCAGGGAGGGAAACATTCAGTACTTC.